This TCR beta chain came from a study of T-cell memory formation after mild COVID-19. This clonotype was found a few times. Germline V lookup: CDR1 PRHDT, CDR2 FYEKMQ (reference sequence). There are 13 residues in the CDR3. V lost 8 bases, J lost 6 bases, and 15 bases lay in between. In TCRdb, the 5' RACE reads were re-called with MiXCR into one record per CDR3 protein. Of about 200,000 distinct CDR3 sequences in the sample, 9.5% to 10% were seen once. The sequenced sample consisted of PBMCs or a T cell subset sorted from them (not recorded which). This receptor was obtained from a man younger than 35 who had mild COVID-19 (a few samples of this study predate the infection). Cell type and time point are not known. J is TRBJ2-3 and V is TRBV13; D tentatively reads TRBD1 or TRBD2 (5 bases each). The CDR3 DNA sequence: TGTGCCAGCGGGACCCGCGACCGGGATACGCAGTATTTT. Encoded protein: CASGTRDRDTQYF.